This T cell receptor beta chain emerged from a study of human T cells and chemical hapten exposure. Regarding the study as a whole: Sensitizing to DPC left TCRs with a frequency above 1 in 1000 unaltered.

There are 15 residues in the CDR3. Trimming left V 3 bases short and J 4 bases short, with 13 bases between. There are a few counts of this clonotype. Its antigen is unidentified. MiXCR, run by TCRdb on the RACE reads, gives a single entry per CDR3 protein. The repertoire consists of about 110,000 distinct CDR3 sequences, with more than 7% occurring once and the leading ten covering around 3.1%. Time point here: patch test 2, 6 weeks after DPC sensitization. The sample's treatment: therapeutic diphenylcyclopropenone sensitization with weekly scalp DPC. The sequenced sample was whole blood, obtained in connection with sensitization to the hapten diphenylcyclopropenone (DPC). The gene calls are TRBV12-3 or TRBV12-4 and TRBJ1-3; no reliable D call. This TCR came from a woman aged 40 to 50 with alopecia areata. Some clones in this sample may be carry-over from other donors' samples. CDR3 coding DNA: TGTGCCAGCAGTTTCGGGCCCAGGCCCGGAAACACCATATATTTT. As protein: CASSFGPRPGNTIYF.